Listed here is a single T cell receptor beta chain. These data belong to a study of vaccination and CD4 T cells after COVID-19. Study as a whole: Post-vaccine sample collection happened at a median of about 72 days after dose two, ranging 14 to 241.

Using its own MiXCR run on the PCR reads, TCRdb lists one record per CDR3 protein. The data contain about 20,000 distinct CDR3 sequences, roughly 62% of them singletons. Germline V lookup: CDR1 SEHNR, CDR2 FQNEAQ (reference sequence). This CDR3 contains 15 residues. Trimming left V 2 bases short and J 6 bases short, with 11 bases between. The sample consisted of CD4+ T cells from blood, taken before SARS-CoV-2 vaccination. V and J are TRBV7-9 and TRBJ1-6; D is ambiguous. The sequence was obtained from a human donor who had recovered from COVID-19. CDR3 nucleotide sequence: TGTGCCAGCAGCTTAAGTGTGGCAACTAATTCACCCCTCCACTTT. Protein product: CASSLSVATNSPLHF. Full variable domain (outside the CDR3, taken from reference TRBV7-9 and TRBJ1-6): DTGVSQNPRHKITKRGQNVTFRCDPISEHNRLYWYRQTLGQGPEFLTYFQNEAQLEKSRLLSDRFSAERPKGSFSTLEIQRTEQGDSAMYLCASSLSVATNSPLHFGNGTRLTVT.